The rows below give T cell receptor beta chains drawn from one sample of a study of blood T cell repertoires in COVID-19. Here immunoSEQ multiplex PCR was the method, and the copy in TCRdb shows in-frame clones only, minus some. The sample holds some 300,000 clones, over 75% seen once. Specimen: PBMCs or T cells enriched from blood (not recorded which). The receptors come from a woman aged 40-49 years who had recovered from COVID-19. Both conserved end residues are part of each CDR3. A D gene is named only where the DNA matches it firmly. The size of a clone is reported for some rows only, either as once, few or many, or as a class for expanded clones.

J gene	D gene	V gene	clone size	CDR3 length	CDR3 DNA	CDR3 protein
TRBJ1-1	.	TRBV2	.	17	TGTGCCACACAACCGCGGGGTTCGGGTTCGATCGGAACTGAAGCTTTCTTT	CATQPRGSGSIGTEAFF
TRBJ2-7	TRBD2	TRBV2	.	14	TGTGCCAGCATGTTTAGCGGGGGGTCTTATGAGCAGTACTTC	CASMFSGGSYEQYF
TRBJ1-1	.	TRBV11-1	.	13	TGTGCCAGCAGCTTAATATGGAACACTGAAGCTTTCTTT	CASSLIWNTEAFF
TRBJ1-2	.	TRBV5-1	.	12	TGCGCCAGCAGCTTGGAACAGGGCGGCTACACCTTC	CASSLEQGGYTF
TRBJ1-5	TRBD1	TRBV19	.	16	TGTGCCAGTAGCTCCGCAGGGGGATATAGCAATCAGCCCCAGCATTTT	CASSSAGGYSNQPQHF
TRBJ1-2	.	TRBV29-1	.	14	TGCAGCGTACTCGGGGGAGCCCCTAACTATGGCTACACCTTC	CSVLGGAPNYGYTF
TRBJ2-7	TRBD2	TRBV29-1	.	15	TGCAGCGTTGAAGGTCTCATTGACGGGGGGTACGAGCAGTACTTC	CSVEGLIDGGYEQYF
TRBJ2-1	TRBD1	TRBV7-9	.	16	TGTGCCAGCAGCGAGACCACCGGGACAGGGGCCAATGAGCAGTTCTTC	CASSETTGTGANEQFF
TRBJ2-3	.	TRBV21-1	.	18	TGTGCCAGCAGCACTCGACAGGGGGGGGTTTGGTTTAATGATACGCAGTATTTT	CASSTRQGGVWFNDTQYF
TRBJ2-7	TRBD1	TRBV5-1	.	14	TGCGCCAGCAGCAAGGGACAGGGAATTTACGAGCAGTACTTC	CASSKGQGIYEQYF
TRBJ2-7	.	TRBV7-2	.	15	TGTGCCAGCAGCTTATCCCCCGGACTTTTGTACGAGCAGTACTTC	CASSLSPGLLYEQYF
TRBJ1-2	.	TRBV10-3	.	13	TGTGCCATCAGTGTTGGACAGAGCTATGGCTACACCTTC	CAISVGQSYGYTF
TRBJ1-5	.	TRBV19	.	15	TGTGCCAGTAGTATAGGACCCGGGGGGAATCAGCCCCAGCATTTT	CASSIGPGGNQPQHF
TRBJ1-2	.	TRBV5-1	.	13	TGCGCCAGCAGCTTGGAGCAGGGGAGTGGCTACACCTTC	CASSLEQGSGYTF
TRBJ1-4	TRBD1	TRBV6-5	once	13	TGTGCCACCCCGGGACAGGATAATGAAAAACTGTTTTTT	CATPGQDNEKLFF
TRBJ2-7	TRBD2	TRBV6-5	.	15	TGTGCCAGCAGTTTTGCTAGCGGGGCAGCCTACGAGCAGTACTTC	CASSFASGAAYEQYF
TRBJ1-2	.	TRBV11-3	.	19	TGTGCCAGCAGCTTAGCCCCGCATCTAGGGGAGGGCTCTAACTATGGCTACACCTTC	CASSLAPHLGEGSNYGYTF
TRBJ2-7	.	TRBV19	.	14	TGTGCCAGTAGTCAACGGGAGTTGAGTAACGAGCAGTACTTC	CASSQRELSNEQYF
TRBJ2-1	.	TRBV10-2	.	11	TGCGCCAGCAGTGAATACGGTGAGCAGTTCTTC	CASSEYGEQFF
TRBJ2-1	TRBD1	TRBV28	.	15	TGTGCCAGCAGTTTCCGGACAGGGGTCTACAATGAGCAGTTCTTC	CASSFRTGVYNEQFF
TRBJ2-5	TRBD1	TRBV19	.	14	TGTGCCAGTAGTGACGACAGGGGGCAAGAGACCCAGTACTTC	CASSDDRGQETQYF
TRBJ2-7	.	TRBV6-5	.	11	TGTGCCTCGGCGGGGCTCTACGAGCAGTACTTC	CASAGLYEQYF
TRBJ2-7	.	TRBV28	few	16	TGTGCCAGCAGTTCTCGACAGGCTAGGAGCTCCTACGAGCAGTACTTC	CASSSRQARSSYEQYF
TRBJ2-7	.	TRBV29-1	.	14	TGCAGCGCCAAGGGACTTCCCAGCTCCTACGAGCAGTACTTC	CSAKGLPSSYEQYF
TRBJ2-7	.	TRBV28	once	14	TGTGCCAGCAGTTCCGGCAGGGGATCCTACGAGCAGTACTTC	CASSSGRGSYEQYF
TRBJ2-2	TRBD2	TRBV7-3	.	17	TGTGCCAGCAGCCCTCATGCCGCGGGAGGGGGCACCGGGGAGCTGTTTTTT	CASSPHAAGGGTGELFF
TRBJ2-1	.	TRBV7-2	.	15	TGTGCCAGCAGCTTAGGAGCAGCGTCTACGTATGAGCAGTTCTTC	CASSLGAASTYEQFF
TRBJ1-2	.	TRBV7-9	.	11	TGTGCCAGCATGACAGCCTCTCACTACACCTTC	CASMTASHYTF
TRBJ1-2	TRBD1	TRBV2	.	14	TGTGCCAGCAGTGAATGGGGGACAGGGAATGGCTACACCTTC	CASSEWGTGNGYTF
TRBJ1-4	.	TRBV11-2	.	15	TGTGCCAGCAGCCCTCCAGGGGAACGGGATGAAAAACTGTTTTTT	CASSPPGERDEKLFF